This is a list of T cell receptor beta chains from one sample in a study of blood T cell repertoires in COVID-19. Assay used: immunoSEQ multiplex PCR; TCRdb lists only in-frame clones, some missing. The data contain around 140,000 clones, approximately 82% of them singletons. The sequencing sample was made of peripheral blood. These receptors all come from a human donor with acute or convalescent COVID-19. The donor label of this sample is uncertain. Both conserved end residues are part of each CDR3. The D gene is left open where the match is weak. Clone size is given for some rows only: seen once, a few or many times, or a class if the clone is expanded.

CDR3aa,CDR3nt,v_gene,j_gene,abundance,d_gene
CANRQGPYGYTF,TGTGCCAACCGACAGGGTCCCTATGGCTACACCTTC,TRBV10-3,TRBJ1-2,.,TRBD1
CSVEKIGGTEAFF,TGCAGCGTTGAAAAAATAGGGGGCACTGAAGCTTTCTTT,TRBV29-1,TRBJ1-1,.,.
CASSQVGTGHYGYTF,TGCGCCAGCAGCCAAGTGGGGACAGGGCACTATGGCTACACCTTC,TRBV4-3,TRBJ1-2,.,TRBD1
CASSVGAGYSNQPQHF,TGTGCCAGCAGCGTAGGGGCGGGATATAGCAATCAGCCCCAGCATTTT,TRBV9,TRBJ1-5,.,.
CASSLGAGMASGYTF,TGTGCCAGCAGCTTGGGGGCAGGAATGGCGAGTGGCTACACCTTC,TRBV5-5,TRBJ1-2,.,.
CASSFFPIESNQPQHF,TGTGCCAGCAGCTTCTTCCCGATAGAGAGCAATCAGCCCCAGCATTTT,TRBV5-5,TRBJ1-5,few,.
CASSLLKERQPQHF,TGCGCCAGCAGCCTTTTGAAAGAGCGGCAGCCCCAGCATTTT,TRBV4-1,TRBJ1-5,.,.
CASSPLTGGETQYF,TGTGCCAGTAGTCCATTGACAGGGGGGGAGACCCAGTACTTC,TRBV19,TRBJ2-5,.,TRBD1
CAWGVPGTPNSPLHF,TGTGCCTGGGGGGTGCCCGGGACACCAAATTCACCCCTCCACTTT,TRBV30,TRBJ1-6,.,.
CASRKDRRPTYEQYF,TGTGCCAGCAGGAAGGACAGACGTCCGACCTACGAGCAGTACTTC,TRBV6-5,TRBJ2-7,.,.
CAWSVQSNYGYTF,TGTGCCTGGAGTGTACAGTCCAACTATGGCTACACCTTC,TRBV30,TRBJ1-2,once,.
CASSYSYRGQSSNQPQHF,TGTGCCAGCAGTTACTCCTACAGGGGTCAAAGTAGCAATCAGCCCCAGCATTTT,TRBV6-2/TRBV6-3,TRBJ1-5,.,TRBD1
CAWRTEPVGNTIYF,TGTGCCTGGAGAACAGAACCAGTGGGAAACACCATATATTTT,TRBV30,TRBJ1-3,.,.
CASSRGGDSPLHF,TGTGCCAGCTCACGCGGGGGAGACTCACCCCTCCACTTT,TRBV18,TRBJ1-6,.,.
CASSQGTRRGDEQYF,TGTGCCAGCAGCCAAGGTACTCGGCGGGGAGACGAGCAGTACTTC,TRBV14,TRBJ2-7,.,.
CASGETGRNEQFF,TGTGCCAGCGGGGAAACAGGGCGCAATGAGCAGTTCTTC,TRBV25-1,TRBJ2-1,.,.